These 9 T cell receptor beta chains came from one sample sequenced in a study of cytomegalovirus exposure and HLA in healthy donors. Repertoires were generated with immunoSEQ multiplex PCR, while TCRdb's copy carries only in-frame clones and drops some. Of fewer than 100,000 clones in the sample, 94% were seen once. Input material: PBMCs. Receptors originate from a woman aged 18-35 years in good health and CMV-seronegative.

The V call is TRBV7-9, the J call TRBJ1-1; a possible D gene is TRBD1 (5 bases). With 4 bases removed from V and 0 bases from J, the gap between germline ends came to 12 bases. The CDR3 is 15 residues long. Germline CDR1 reads SEHNR; CDR2 reads FQNEAQ (reference sequence). CDR3 bases: TGTGCCAGCAGCTCATCGAAGGACATGAACACTGAAGCTTTCTTT. Its translation: CASSSSKDMNTEAFF.

The CDR3 DNA reads TGTGCCAGCAGCCCCCGGGCTAGCGGAACCCAAGAGACCCAGTACTTC. It translates to CASSPRASGTQETQYF. V and J are TRBV9 and TRBJ2-5; 7 bases agree with TRBD2. The CDR3 length is 16 residues. Trimming took 4 bases from V and 1 from J; bases not matched to a gene: 10. Germline V CDR1 and CDR2: SGDLS, YYNGEE.

V and J are TRBV6-4 and TRBJ2-2; D gene unclear. There are 14 residues in the CDR3. Per germline, CDR1 MRHNA and CDR2 SNTAGT. V shed 11 bases and J shed 6 bases, with 19 bases lying between them. The CDR3 loop reads CAWRGLSHAGELFF. CDR3 nucleotide sequence: TGTGCCTGGCGAGGCCTTTCCCACGCCGGGGAGCTGTTTTTT.

This chain connects TRBV27 to TRBJ2-1, with 9 nucleotides matching TRBD2. There are 16 residues in the CDR3. The V gene's germline CDR1 is MNHEY and CDR2 SMNVEV (reference sequence). The V and J ends lost 2 bases and 4 bases, in that order; junction bases with no gene match: 6. For the CDR3, the DNA is TGTGCCAGCAGTTTACTAGGGCTAGCGGGATACAATGAGCAGTTCTTC. Its translation is CASSLLGLAGYNEQFF.

The chain is built from TRBV29-1 and TRBJ2-7; 14 bases align to TRBD2. The germline V gene encodes CDR1 SQVTM and CDR2 ANQGSEA. CDR3 length: 15 amino acids. With V trimmed by 3 bases and J by 1 base, 2 bases remained unmatched. The chain's CDR3 is CSVDGTSGSSYEQYF. CDR3 nucleotides: TGCAGCGTTGACGGGACTAGCGGGAGTTCCTACGAGCAGTACTTC.

The J gene is TRBJ2-1, the V gene TRBV6-6; 8 nucleotides align to TRBD2. The CDR3 consists of 15 residues. CDR1 and CDR2 (germline): MNHNY, SVGAGI (reference sequence). The V gene end was trimmed by 7 bases and the J gene end by 7 bases; junction bases not matched to a gene: 12. The CDR3 DNA reads TGTGCCAGCACTCACCCCGGACTAGCTTCTAATGAGCAGTTCTTC. Its translation is CASTHPGLASNEQFF.

The J gene is TRBJ2-5, the V gene TRBV2; D possibly corresponds to TRBD2 (6 bases). Germline CDR1 is SNHLY and CDR2 is FYNNEI. CDR3 length: 14 amino acids. The ends were cut back, 6 bases at V and 4 bases at J, with 15 bases in the middle. The CDR3 nucleotides are TGTGCCAGCAGGGGTTCGCGGGGTGGAGAGACCCAGTACTTC. Encoded protein: CASRGSRGGETQYF.

This sequence joins TRBV11-2 and TRBJ1-2; the D is unclear. Germline CDR1 and CDR2: SGHAT and FQNNGV. Trimming removed 2 bases at V and 2 bases at J, with 12 bases between. There are 15 residues in the CDR3. The CDR3 nucleotides read TGTGCCAGCAGCTTAAGGCTAACGGGGAACTATGGCTACACCTTC. It yields the protein CASSLRLTGNYGYTF.

The chain links TRBV9 to TRBJ2-5, with 8 bases fitting TRBD2. The germline CDR1 and CDR2 sequences are SGDLS and YYNGEE. This CDR3 comprises 16 residues. The V gene end was trimmed by 4 bases and the J gene end by 4 bases; junction bases not matched to a gene: 12. The CDR3 loop reads CASSTSPDGGGETQYF. CDR3 sequence (DNA): TGTGCCAGCAGCACCTCCCCCGACGGGGGGGGAGAGACCCAGTACTTC.